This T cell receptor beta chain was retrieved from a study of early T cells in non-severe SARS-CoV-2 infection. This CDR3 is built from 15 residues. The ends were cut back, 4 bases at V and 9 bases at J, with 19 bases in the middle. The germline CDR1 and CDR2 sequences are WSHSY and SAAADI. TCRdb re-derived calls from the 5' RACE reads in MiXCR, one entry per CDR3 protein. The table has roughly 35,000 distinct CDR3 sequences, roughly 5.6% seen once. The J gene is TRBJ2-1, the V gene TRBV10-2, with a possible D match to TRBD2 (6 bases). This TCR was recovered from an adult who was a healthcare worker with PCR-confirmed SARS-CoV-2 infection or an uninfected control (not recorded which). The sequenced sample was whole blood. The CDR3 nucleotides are TGCGCCAGCAGTGTCAACGCGGGAAACGGAGTTGAGCAGTTCTTC. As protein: CASSVNAGNGVEQFF.